Reported below is one T cell receptor beta chain. As handled by the study authors: Nucleated cell number was recorded as an estimate derived from reference gene primer amplification. Measured with immunoSEQ multiplex PCR; TCRdb has only the in-frame clones, and not every one. Clone size and V and J calls were adopted from that table, with D and trimming inferred from the DNA. This table has almost 400,000 clones, around nine tenths appearing once. The J segment lost 3 bases and the V segment lost 5 bases, leaving 5 bases of the junction unmatched. Germline loops: CDR1 SNHLY, CDR2 FYNNEI. The CDR3 is 16 residues long. The record originates from a study of blood T cell repertoires in COVID-19. Study summary: Whether acute or convalescent, the COVID-19 samples came from the United States, Italy and Spain. In each case, the material was cDNA or gDNA derived from T cells, B-cell-depleted T cells, or PBMCs.

This chain uses TRBV2 with TRBJ2-6; 9 nucleotides line up with TRBD1. The receptor's source is a woman in her twenties or thirties with acute COVID-19. What was sequenced was PBMCs or T cells enriched from blood (not recorded which). Here the CDR3 reads CASSPTGGSGANVLTF. The CDR3 coding sequence is TGTGCCAGCAGTCCTACAGGGGGCAGTGGGGCCAACGTCCTGACTTTC.